These T cell receptor beta chains were read from a single sample in a study of T-cell reconstitution after alpha-beta-depleted transplantation in children. TCRdb re-called the PCR reads with MiXCR, one entry per CDR3 protein. This table holds 250,000 to 300,000 distinct CDR3 sequences, about 7.3% found once. The sample was peripheral blood, taken 360 days after TCRalphabeta/CD19-depleted stem cell transplant. All receptors come from a female patient aged 2 to 10 who had a stem cell transplant for Fanconi anemia, so the T cells may come from the graft donor. Each CDR3 is given with its conserved first and last residue. A D gene is named only where the DNA matches it firmly. Part of the rows lack a size; the others show once, few, many or a class for expanded clones.

V	size	D	J	CDR3	DNA
TRBV20-1	many	TRBD2	TRBJ2-1	CSADKPVRGLLAGVDAEQFF	TGCAGTGCTGATAAGCCCGTCAGAGGCCTGCTGGCGGGAGTGGATGCTGAGCAGTTCTTC
TRBV6-5	few	TRBD2	TRBJ2-3	CASSRGGVATDTQYF	TGTGCCAGCAGCCGGGGGGGGGTTGCGACAGATACGCAGTATTTT
TRBV7-3	-	-	TRBJ2-1	CASSLLGGRDEQFF	TGTGCCAGCAGCCTATTAGGGGGGCGCGATGAGCAGTTCTTC
TRBV11-2	few	TRBD1	TRBJ2-7	CASSPVRGRREQYF	TGTGCCAGCAGCCCGGTAAGGGGGCGTCGCGAGCAGTACTTC
TRBV20-1	-	TRBD1	TRBJ2-2	CSASPWDRGDTGELFF	TGCAGTGCTTCGCCCTGGGACAGGGGGGACACCGGGGAGCTGTTTTTT
TRBV5-4	-	TRBD2	TRBJ2-7	CASSLETSGIHEQYF	TGTGCCAGCAGCTTGGAGACTAGCGGGATCCACGAGCAGTACTTC
TRBV7-9	-	-	TRBJ1-1	CASVEMGGGSEAFF	TGTGCCAGCGTGGAGATGGGGGGCGGCTCTGAAGCTTTCTTT
TRBV10-3	-	TRBD1	TRBJ1-3	CAIWTGHSGNTIYF	TGTGCCATCTGGACAGGGCACTCTGGAAACACCATATATTTT
TRBV2	many	-	TRBJ2-1	CASSEWGDEQFF	TGTGCCAGCAGTGAATGGGGCGATGAGCAGTTCTTC
TRBV20-1	-	TRBD1	TRBJ1-3	CSAYGTGSGNTIYF	TGCAGTGCTTATGGGACAGGGTCTGGAAACACCATATATTTT
TRBV5-5	many	-	TRBJ2-7	CASSPGIHKYF	TGTGCCAGCAGCCCCGGGATCCACAAGTACTTC
TRBV5-1	many	TRBD2	TRBJ2-1	CASSLPLAGGVNEQFF	TGCGCCAGCAGCTTGCCCCTAGCGGGGGGCGTAAATGAGCAGTTCTTC
TRBV6-5	few	-	TRBJ1-3	CASSYSSPGDWTAGNTIYF	TGTGCCAGCAGTTACTCGAGCCCGGGAGATTGGACGGCTGGAAACACCATATATTTT